The rows below give T cell receptor beta chains drawn from one sample of a study of shared clonotypes between healthy human individuals. Sequencing used immunoSEQ multiplex PCR; TCRdb keeps in-frame clones, though not all of them. The data contain fewer than 1.6 million clones, less than 99% of them seen just once; the ten biggest clones take up approximately 0.4%. The source material was naive CD4+ T cells sorted from blood. The source of these receptors is a man aged 25-45 years in good health. The CDR3 runs from the conserved cysteine through the conserved F or W. Each record gives: clone size, CDR3 length, D gene, V gene, J gene, CDR3 protein. D genes are given only for firm matches. Clone size, where shown, is once, few, many, or a class for clones that have expanded.

size: NA
length: 16
D: TRBD2
V: TRBV11-2
J: TRBJ2-7
CDR3: CASSAQAGRASYEQYF

size: NA
length: 16
D: TRBD2
V: TRBV29-1
J: TRBJ2-1
CDR3: CSVRGGTSGGGSEQFF

size: NA
length: 16
D: TRBD2
V: TRBV15
J: TRBJ2-1
CDR3: CATSKLGTSGYNEQFF

size: once
length: 12
D: TRBD1
V: TRBV30
J: TRBJ1-1
CDR3: CAYRTGSTEAFF

size: NA
length: 13
D: TRBD2
V: TRBV25-1
J: TRBJ2-5
CDR3: CASRAGSLETQYF

size: NA
length: 15
D: TRBD1
V: TRBV7-2
J: TRBJ2-7
CDR3: CASSLVGQGAYEQYF

size: NA
length: 15
D: NA
V: TRBV4-3
J: TRBJ2-7
CDR3: CASSQEPVPPYEQYF

size: NA
length: 17
D: TRBD1
V: TRBV19
J: TRBJ1-5
CDR3: CASSSGQGAWSNQPQHF

size: NA
length: 17
D: TRBD2
V: TRBV28
J: TRBJ2-1
CDR3: CASSLWASGKGGNEQFF

size: NA
length: 14
D: NA
V: TRBV10-3
J: TRBJ2-5
CDR3: CAISGNTGTETQYF

size: NA
length: 13
D: TRBD2
V: TRBV2
J: TRBJ2-3
CDR3: CASSGLAGDTQYF

size: NA
length: 13
D: NA
V: TRBV30
J: TRBJ2-3
CDR3: CAWRAGRTDTQYF

size: NA
length: 19
D: TRBD2
V: TRBV7-2
J: TRBJ2-3
CDR3: CASSLGLLAGGPETDTQYF

size: NA
length: 14
D: NA
V: TRBV5-6
J: TRBJ1-1
CDR3: CASSLVPVNTEAFF

size: NA
length: 11
D: NA
V: TRBV19
J: TRBJ2-3
CDR3: CASSRTDTQYF

size: NA
length: 19
D: TRBD2
V: TRBV7-8
J: TRBJ2-3
CDR3: CASSRNRLAGGVGTDTQYF